The T cell receptor beta chain under discussion was sequenced for a study of T cell therapy after organ transplantation. Study observations and caveats: Effects of concurrent antirejection and antiviral medications were not evaluable. In nonresponders, reduced coverage from low CD8+ yield may limit detected expansions. Minimal repertoire change after therapy followed marked pretherapy expansions in nonresponders.

These transplant recipients had drug-resistant or recurrent cytomegalovirus infection. About this clone: Its antigen is still unknown.

The CDR3 sequence is 14 residues long. V shed 7 bases, J shed 5 bases, and the junction held 12 bases outside the gene matches. Per the germline V gene, CDR1 is SQVTM and CDR2 is ANQGSEA. Libraries were prepared by immunoSEQ multiplex PCR; TCRdb keeps only in-frame clonotypes and omits some of them. Seen here are roughly 48,000 clones, about 95% observed once, and the top ten hold 2.5% to 4%. The clonotype was recovered from a human patient who had received a solid organ transplant and had CMV disease. The chain has TRBV29-1 and TRBJ2-3; 7 bases fit TRBD2. Sequences were derived from CD8+ T cells from blood, sampled before autologous CMV-specific T cell therapy. The CDR3 region has the DNA TGCAGCGGCTGGTGGGCGGGAGATCAAGATACGCAGTATTTT. It translates to CSGWWAGDQDTQYF.